A single sample is the source of the 13 T cell receptor beta chains below, sequenced in a study of blood T cell repertoires in COVID-19. Some clones are missing from TCRdb's copy, which holds only in-frame ones; the method was immunoSEQ multiplex PCR. The repertoire holds more than 150,000 clones, with about 86% as singletons. The sequenced material came from peripheral blood. The receptor source for this set is a man aged 50 to 59 with active or convalescent COVID-19.

This clone was counted once. V usage is TRBV6-1 and J usage is TRBJ1-5, with D perhaps matching TRBD1 (5 bases). The CDR3 spans 17 residues. Germline CDR1 reads MNHNS; CDR2 reads SASEGT. V gave up 2 bases and J gave up 2 bases, with 16 bases separating them. The CDR3 spells CASSEYGGQGGNQPQHF. The CDR3 nucleotides are TGTGCCAGCAGTGAATACGGGGGTCAAGGGGGCAATCAGCCCCAGCATTTT.

J is TRBJ2-3 and V is TRBV5-1; 7 nucleotides align to TRBD1. Germline CDR1 and CDR2: SGHRS and YFSETQ. The CDR3 extends over 16 amino acids. V lost 4 bases to trimming and J lost 0 bases; unmatched junction nucleotides: 8. The CDR3 is CASSPGTEYSTDTQYF. The CDR3 DNA sequence: TGCGCCAGCAGCCCCGGGACAGAGTATAGCACAGATACGCAGTATTTT.

This chain joins TRBV6-2 or TRBV6-3 and TRBJ2-7; maybe TRBD1 (11 bases). Trimming stripped 0 bases from V and 3 bases from J, with 24 bases between. The germline gives CDR1 MNHEY, CDR2 SVGEGT. The length of the CDR3 is 19 residues. The CDR3 sequence: CASSYSGQGAASGSYEQYF. Written as DNA, the CDR3 is TGTGCCAGCAGTTACTCAGGACAGGGGGCGGCTAGCGGGAGCTACGAGCAGTACTTC.

The rearrangement links TRBV6-5 to TRBJ1-3, with D maybe TRBD1 (5 bases). The CDR3 extends over 15 amino acids. Between the trimmed V and J ends, which lost 1 base and 2 bases, there was a span of 9 bases. Germline CDR1 is MNHEY and CDR2 is SVGAGI. The CDR3 reads CASSYLRGTGNTIYF. The CDR3 nucleotides read TGTGCCAGCAGTTACTTGCGGGGGACTGGAAACACCATATATTTT.

V is TRBV5-1 and J is TRBJ2-5; 7 positions agree with TRBD1. The ends lost 3 bases at V and 6 bases at J; junction bases unmatched: 8. The CDR3 consists of 14 residues. CDR1 is SGHRS and CDR2 is YFSETQ in the germline V gene. The CDR3 DNA follows: TGCGCCAGCAGCTGGGACAGCTCCGTCCAGACCCAGTACTTC. It translates to CASSWDSSVQTQYF.

This chain's CDR3 is CASTQEGTGVLNYGYTF. CDR3 sequence (DNA): TGTGCCAGCACCCAGGAGGGGACAGGAGTCCTTAACTATGGCTACACCTTC. The chain employs TRBV2 and TRBJ1-2; 8 positions agree with TRBD1. CDR3 size: 17 residues. V dropped 7 bases and J dropped 1; count of bases not matched to a gene: 14. CDR1 SNHLY and CDR2 FYNNEI come from the germline V gene.

The V and J genes are TRBV4-3 and TRBJ2-1, with 10 bases identical to TRBD2. Germline CDR1 LGHNA, CDR2 YSLEER. V gave up 0 bases and J gave up 8 bases; unmatched junction bases: 10. This CDR3 has 17 residues. CDR3 sequence: CASSQDREREGFYEQFF. CDR3 bases: TGCGCCAGCAGCCAAGATAGGGAGCGGGAGGGCTTCTATGAGCAGTTCTTC.

J is TRBJ1-6 and V is TRBV9; TRBD1 aligns across 8 bases. This CDR3 is 15 amino acids long. The germline V gene encodes CDR1 SGDLS and CDR2 YYNGEE. The trim removed 3 bases at V and 8 bases at J, leaving 7 bases unmatched. CDR3 sequence: CASSGTGPSDSPLHF. The CDR3 DNA reads as TGTGCCAGCAGCGGGACAGGGCCCTCCGATTCACCCCTCCACTTT.

The V and J genes are TRBV11-1 and TRBJ2-7; D ambiguous. The CDR3 has 16 amino acids. V lost 1 base, J lost 3 bases, and 16 bases lay in between. Germline CDR1 and CDR2: SGHAT and FQDESV (reference sequence). The CDR3 DNA sequence: TGTGCCAGCAGCTTAGGCTTTAGTCCTGCCAACTACGAGCAGTACTTC. Translated, it gives CASSLGFSPANYEQYF.

The rearrangement joins TRBV10-3 to TRBJ1-3; D not resolved. Trimming cost V 3 bases and J 0 bases, with 9 bases left between them. The CDR3 covers 15 residues. CDR1 and CDR2 from the germline V gene are ENHRY and SYGVKD. Here the CDR3 DNA reads TGTGCCATCAGTGACGAGGTGAGCTCTGGAAACACCATATATTTT. Translating gives CAISDEVSSGNTIYF.

The chain is built from TRBV4-1 and TRBJ2-2; 10 positions agree with TRBD2. V lost 1 base, J lost 6 bases, and 17 bases stayed unmatched. The CDR3 has 20 residues. Germline CDR1 reads MGHRA; CDR2 reads YSYEKL. The CDR3 DNA reads TGCGCCAGCAGCCAAGTAGGAAACGTCGCTAGCGGGAGATCCGCCGGGGAGCTGTTTTTT. It translates to CASSQVGNVASGRSAGELFF.

V and J are TRBV18 and TRBJ2-3; the D is unclear. The CDR3 extends over 15 amino acids. The V end was cut by 6 bases, the J end by 0 bases, with 13 bases between. Germline V gene data show CDR1 as KGHSH and CDR2 as LQKENI. The CDR3 DNA is TGTGCCAGCTCCCCCGCCACTCCTAGCACAGATACGCAGTATTTT. Protein product: CASSPATPSTDTQYF.

This rearrangement joins TRBV7-9 to TRBJ2-3; D is unclear. There are 15 residues in the CDR3. Per the germline V gene, CDR1 is SEHNR and CDR2 is FQNEAQ (reference sequence). Trimming cost V 0 bases and J 1 base, with 8 bases left between them. The CDR3 nucleotides are TGTGCCAGCAGCTTAGCAATCTCAGGCACAGATACGCAGTATTTT. Protein sequence: CASSLAISGTDTQYF.